These 9 T cell receptor beta chains were all obtained from the same sample, sequenced in a study of T-cell reconstitution after alpha-beta-depleted transplantation in children. Preparation of the TCRbeta library was carried out with unique molecular identifiers. Using its own MiXCR run on the PCR reads, TCRdb lists one record per CDR3 protein. The sample includes more than 200,000 distinct CDR3 sequences, roughly a tenth seen only once; the top ten take approximately 5%. The sequenced sample was PBMCs from the stem cell graft donor, obtained from the stem cell graft. The receptor set was obtained from a human donor who donated a stem cell graft to a child with SCID.

This clonotype has a count of ten or more. The CDR3 loop reads CASSSGPGPNTEAFF. CDR3 DNA: TGCGCCAGCAGCAGCGGTCCTGGTCCGAACACTGAAGCTTTCTTT. The rearrangement joins TRBV5-1 to TRBJ1-1, with no clear D. Germline V gene sequence: CDR1 SGHRS, CDR2 YFSETQ. The CDR3 runs 15 residues. Deletions cut 4 bases from V and 1 base from J, with 14 bases between. Based on the CDR3 plus reference TRBV5-1 and TRBJ1-1, the full variable domain is KAGVTQTPRYLIKTRGQQVTLSCSPISGHRSVSWYQQTPGQGLQFLFEYFSETQRNKGNFPGRFSGRQFSNSRSEMNVSTLELGDSALYLCASSSGPGPNTEAFFGQGTRLTVV.

This clonotype was recorded many times. This chain connects TRBV3-1 to TRBJ2-7; 9 nucleotides agree with TRBD2. CDR1 LGHDT and CDR2 YNNKEL come from the germline V gene (reference sequence). The CDR3 spans 17 residues. J was trimmed by 3 bases and V by 1 base; bases with no gene match: 10. The CDR3 nucleotides are TGTGCCAGCAGCCAAGCTCCCCTAGCGGGGTTAGGCTACGAGCAGTACTTC. Amino acid sequence: CASSQAPLAGLGYEQYF.

This clonotype was counted at least ten times. V is TRBV11-1 and J is TRBJ2-1; 8 bases align to TRBD2. V shed 5 bases, J shed 4 bases, and the junction held 10 bases outside the gene matches. CDR3 length: 16 amino acids. Germline loops: CDR1 SGHAT, CDR2 FQDESV (reference sequence). In DNA form, the CDR3 reads TGTGCCAGCAGCCATAGCGGGGTTAGCCTATACAATGAGCAGTTCTTC. This gives the protein CASSHSGVSLYNEQFF.

At least ten counts were recorded for this clonotype. This chain joins TRBV29-1 and TRBJ1-1; D unresolved. Germline lookup yields CDR1 SQVTM and CDR2 ANQGSEA. V shed 4 bases and J shed 1 base, with 10 bases lying between them. This CDR3 spans 13 amino acids. CDR3 coding DNA: TGCAGCGTTGCACGTTCGGAGAACACTGAAGCTTTCTTT. Translating it yields CSVARSENTEAFF.

This clonotype was observed many times. The chain carries TRBV20-1 and TRBJ2-5, with 10 bases matching TRBD2. J lost 2 bases, V lost 4 bases, and 10 bases had no gene match. Germline CDR1 and CDR2: DFQATT and SNEGSKA (reference sequence). The CDR3 extends over 16 amino acids. The CDR3 region is CSAKGKSGGEQETQYF. The DNA of the CDR3 is TGCAGTGCTAAGGGGAAAAGCGGGGGGGAACAAGAGACCCAGTACTTC.

This clonotype appeared many times. The chain links TRBV4-3 to TRBJ2-5, with D possibly being TRBD2 (5 bases). The V gene lost 0 bases and the J gene lost 4 bases, with 12 bases spanning the gap. The germline V gene has CDR1 LGHNA and CDR2 YSLEER. The CDR3 loop spans 15 amino acids. CDR3: CASSQEGYEGETQYF. The CDR3 DNA sequence: TGCGCCAGCAGCCAAGAAGGGTACGAGGGAGAGACCCAGTACTTC.

This clonotype was seen at least ten times. This chain links TRBV15 with TRBJ1-5; 9 bases line up with TRBD1. The germline CDR1 and CDR2 sequences are LNHNV and YYDKDF (reference sequence). The V and J ends lost 7 bases and 2 bases, in that order; junction bases with no gene match: 6. This CDR3 contains 15 residues. The CDR3 protein is CATNPGQGGNQPQHF. The CDR3 DNA is TGTGCCACCAACCCGGGACAGGGAGGCAATCAGCCCCAGCATTTT.

This clonotype was seen repeatedly, ten times or more. The chain joins TRBV5-6 to TRBJ2-2, with D unclear. The CDR3 has 13 residues. Trimming left V 8 bases short and J 4 bases short, with 12 bases between. Germline V gives CDR1 SGHDT, CDR2 YYEEEE. CDR3 DNA: TGTGCCAGTGGATTCCGTACCACCGGGGAGCTGTTTTTT. Residues: CASGFRTTGELFF.

This clonotype showed up many times. This rearrangement joins TRBV2 to TRBJ2-1; D perhaps matches TRBD1 (6 bases). The germline V gene encodes CDR1 SNHLY and CDR2 FYNNEI. V was clipped by 3 bases and J by 4 bases, with 10 bases between them. CDR3 length: 14 amino acids. CDR3: CASSEGQAYNEQFF. CDR3 bases: TGTGCCAGCAGTGAGGGACAAGCTTACAATGAGCAGTTCTTC.